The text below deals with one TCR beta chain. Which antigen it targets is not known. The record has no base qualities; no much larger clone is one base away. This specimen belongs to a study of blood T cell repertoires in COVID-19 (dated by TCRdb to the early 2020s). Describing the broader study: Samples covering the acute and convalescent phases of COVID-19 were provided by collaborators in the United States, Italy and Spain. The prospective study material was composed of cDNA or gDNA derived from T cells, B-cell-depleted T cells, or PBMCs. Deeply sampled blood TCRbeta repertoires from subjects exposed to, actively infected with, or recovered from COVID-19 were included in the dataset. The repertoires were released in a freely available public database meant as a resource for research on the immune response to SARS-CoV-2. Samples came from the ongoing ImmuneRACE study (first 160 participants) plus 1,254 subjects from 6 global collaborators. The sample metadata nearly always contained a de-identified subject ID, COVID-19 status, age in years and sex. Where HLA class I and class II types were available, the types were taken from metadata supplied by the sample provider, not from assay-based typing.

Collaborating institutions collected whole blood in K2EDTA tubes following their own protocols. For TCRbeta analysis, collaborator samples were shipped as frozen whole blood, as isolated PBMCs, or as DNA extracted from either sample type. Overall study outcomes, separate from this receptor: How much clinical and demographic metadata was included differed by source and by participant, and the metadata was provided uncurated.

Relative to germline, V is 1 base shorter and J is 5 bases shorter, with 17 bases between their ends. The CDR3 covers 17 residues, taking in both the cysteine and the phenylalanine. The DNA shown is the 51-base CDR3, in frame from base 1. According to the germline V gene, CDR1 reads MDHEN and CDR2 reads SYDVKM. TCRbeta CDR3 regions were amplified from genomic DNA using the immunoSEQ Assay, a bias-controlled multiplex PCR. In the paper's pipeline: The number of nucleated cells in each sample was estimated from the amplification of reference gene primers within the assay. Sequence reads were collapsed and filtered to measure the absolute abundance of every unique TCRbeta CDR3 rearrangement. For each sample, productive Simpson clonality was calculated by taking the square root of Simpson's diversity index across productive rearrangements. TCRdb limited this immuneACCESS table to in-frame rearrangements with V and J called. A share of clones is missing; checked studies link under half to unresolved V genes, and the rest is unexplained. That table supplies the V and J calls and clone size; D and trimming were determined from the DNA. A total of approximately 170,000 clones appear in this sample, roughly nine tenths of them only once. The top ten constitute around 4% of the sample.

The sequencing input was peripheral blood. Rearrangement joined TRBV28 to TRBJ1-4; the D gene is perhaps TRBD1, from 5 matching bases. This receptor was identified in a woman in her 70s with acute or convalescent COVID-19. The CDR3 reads CASSLYGPQGGNEKLFF. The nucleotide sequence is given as TGTGCCAGCAGTTTATATGGACCCCAGGGAGGAAATGAAAAACTGTTTTTT.